The 18 T cell receptor beta chains presented below share a single source sample, sequenced in a study of cytomegalovirus exposure and HLA in healthy donors. The PCR contained 60 Vbeta and 13 Jbeta primers. Data came from immunoSEQ multiplex PCR; TCRdb stores just in-frame clones and leaves some out. The sample comprises about 220,000 clones, 82% of which are singletons, and 6% rests with the top ten. The source material was PBMCs. The receptors shown here come from a man between 40 and 49 years old in good health and CMV-seropositive.

The chain uses TRBV7-9 and TRBJ1-3, with 8 bases lining up with TRBD1. This CDR3 is built from 15 residues. Germline lookup yields CDR1 SEHNR and CDR2 FQNEAQ (reference sequence). Trimming took 5 bases from V and 3 from J; bases not matched to a gene: 6. The CDR3 DNA reads TGTGCCAGCAGCCAGGGGGCCAGGAATGGAAACACCATATATTTT. This encodes CASSQGARNGNTIYF.

This clone occurred many times. The chain is built from TRBV6-4 and TRBJ2-6, with D maybe TRBD1 (6 bases). Germline values: CDR1 MRHNA, CDR2 SNTAGT. Between the trimmed V and J ends, which lost 0 bases and 1 base, there was a span of 10 bases. CDR3 length: 17 residues. CDR3 DNA sequence: TGTGCCAGCAGTGACTCGAATACAGGGTCTGGGGCCAACGTCCTGACTTTC. It codes for CASSDSNTGSGANVLTF.

CDR3 residues: CASSPGTGYYGYTF. The CDR3 DNA follows: TGTGCCAGCAGCCCGGGGACAGGGTACTATGGCTACACCTTC. The J gene is TRBJ1-2, the V gene TRBV5-5, with TRBD1 identical over 9 bases. Germline lookup yields CDR1 SGHKS and CDR2 YYEKEE (reference sequence). Trimming cost V 4 bases and J 3 bases; bases outside gene matches: 4. This CDR3 has 14 amino acids.

The chain links TRBV14 to TRBJ1-2; a possible D gene is TRBD1 (6 bases). This CDR3 has 14 residues. V was trimmed by 4 bases and J by 3 bases, leaving 12 bases between them. The germline gives CDR1 SGHDN, CDR2 FVKESK. For the CDR3, the DNA is TGTGCCAGCAGCCCACTAGGGGGGGACTATGGCTACACCTTC. Translated, it gives CASSPLGGDYGYTF.

V gene TRBV5-6 combines with J gene TRBJ2-4; 8 nucleotides match TRBD1. J lost 0 bases, V lost 2 bases, and 1 base had no gene match. Germline V gene sequence: CDR1 SGHDT, CDR2 YYEEEE. The CDR3 runs 15 residues. Written as DNA, the CDR3 is TGTGCCAGCAGCTTCAGGGGGCTAGCCAAAAACATTCAGTACTTC. This gives the protein CASSFRGLAKNIQYF.

The CDR3 nucleotides read TGTGCCAGCGTGGAGGGGGCTTTCGGGGAGCTGTTTTTT. This gives the protein CASVEGAFGELFF. V usage is TRBV25-1 and J usage is TRBJ2-2, with TRBD1 as a possible D gene (7 bases). V dropped 8 bases and J dropped 7 bases, with 14 bases sitting between them. In germline, CDR1 is MGHDK, CDR2 SYGVNS. This CDR3 spans 13 amino acids.

The chain uses TRBV4-1 and TRBJ1-5; a possible D gene is TRBD1 (6 bases). V lost 2 bases and J 2 bases, leaving 10 bases between the germline ends. Germline V gives CDR1 MGHRA, CDR2 YSYEKL. CDR3 length equals 15 residues. DNA for the CDR3: TGCGCCAGCAGCCAAATTAAGGGGGGCAATCAGCCCCAGCATTTT. Its protein is CASSQIKGGNQPQHF.

This clone appeared a single time. The chain couples TRBV4-1 to TRBJ2-1; no definite D call. V lost 1 base, J lost 9 bases, and 13 bases lay in between. Germline assignment: CDR1 MGHRA and CDR2 YSYEKL. This CDR3 is built from 14 residues. CDR3 in DNA: TGCGCCAGCAGCCAAGGGAGACTCGACGGTGAGCAGTTCTTC. This encodes CASSQGRLDGEQFF.

This rearrangement joins TRBV6-5 to TRBJ2-1; TRBD2 matches at 8 bases. Unmatched junction bases numbered 12, after V lost 7 bases and J lost 10 bases. CDR3 size: 14 residues. The V gene's germline CDR1 is MNHEY and CDR2 SVGAGI. Here the CDR3 reads CASNPFSGKGEQFF. CDR3 in DNA: TGTGCCAGCAATCCCTTTAGCGGGAAGGGGGAGCAGTTCTTC.

Points on this clone: The sample holds other DNA sequences that translate to the same CDR3. This chain connects TRBV6-6 to TRBJ1-2, with TRBD1 identical over 9 bases. Germline loops: CDR1 MNHNY, CDR2 SVGAGI (reference sequence). The CDR3 covers 15 residues. V shed 5 bases and J 0 bases; nucleotides not matched to a gene: 4. The CDR3 nucleotides read TGTGCCAGCAGTGTCGACAGGGGGACTAACTATGGCTACACCTTC. The encoded protein is CASSVDRGTNYGYTF.

This sequence joins TRBV6-5 and TRBJ1-1, with 9 bases matching TRBD1. With 2 bases clipped from V and 4 bases from J, the junction kept 2 bases outside the gene matches. The CDR3 extends over 14 amino acids. The V gene's germline CDR1 is MNHEY and CDR2 SVGAGI. In DNA, the CDR3 is TGTGCCAGCAGTTACGGGACAGGGCGCACTGAAGCTTTCTTT. This encodes CASSYGTGRTEAFF.

This clone appeared once. The V call is TRBV10-1, the J call TRBJ2-3, with TRBD2 as a possible D gene (6 bases). The V gene's germline CDR1 is WNHNN and CDR2 SYGVQD (reference sequence). Between the trimmed V and J ends, which lost 1 base and 0 bases, there was a span of 11 bases. This CDR3 region has 16 residues. In nucleotides, the CDR3 is TGCGCCAGCAGTGAGTATCCCGGGACTAGCACAGATACGCAGTATTTT. Its protein product is CASSEYPGTSTDTQYF.

The chain couples TRBV11-2 to TRBJ2-7; TRBD1 is a possible D gene (6 bases). The V gene lost 4 bases and the J gene lost 2 bases, with 18 bases spanning the gap. The CDR3 has 16 amino acids. Germline V gene data show CDR1 as SGHAT and CDR2 as FQNNGV. The CDR3 region has the DNA TGTGCCAGCAGCTCGAAGCCAGGGGTGGGACCCTACGAGCAGTACGTC. Residues: CASSSKPGVGPYEQYV.

The chain couples TRBV5-1 to TRBJ2-7; possibly TRBD1 for D (6 bases). V gave up 5 bases and J gave up 3 bases, with 9 bases separating them. Germline CDR1 reads SGHRS; CDR2 reads YFSETQ. The CDR3 contains 12 residues. CDR3: CASREDSYEQYF. The CDR3 DNA follows: TGCGCCAGCAGGGAGGACAGCTACGAGCAGTACTTC.

This chain links TRBV7-8 with TRBJ2-3, with D maybe TRBD2 (5 bases). In germline, CDR1 is SGHVS, CDR2 FQNEAQ. The CDR3 is 15 residues long. Trimming removed 1 base from V and 6 bases from J, with 14 bases in between. CDR3 in DNA: TGTGCCAGCAGCTTAGGGACTCCCATGGTGGATACGCAGTATTTT. Amino acid sequence: CASSLGTPMVDTQYF. The entire variable domain, with the rest obtained from reference TRBV7-8 and TRBJ2-3, is as follows: GAGVSQSPRYKVAKRGQDVALRCDPISGHVSLFWYQQALGQGPEFLTYFQNEAQLDKSGLPSDRFFAERPEGSVSTLKIQRTQQEDSAVYLCASSLGTPMVDTQYFGPGTRLTVL.

This clone was detected only a few times. V is TRBV9 and J is TRBJ2-1; D is undetermined. V shed 2 bases and J shed 8 bases, with 8 bases lying between them. The germline CDR1 and CDR2 sequences are SGDLS and YYNGEE. The CDR3 has 12 residues. This CDR3 reads CASSVDSYEQFF. In nucleotides, the CDR3 is TGTGCCAGCAGCGTGGATAGCTATGAGCAGTTCTTC.

Here the CDR3 DNA reads TGTGCCAGCAGTTACTCGACAGGGAATCAGCCCCAGCATTTT. Its translation is CASSYSTGNQPQHF. J is TRBJ1-5 and V is TRBV6-6; 7 bases are a match to TRBD1. V was pared by 0 bases and J by 4 bases, with 0 bases of the junction left unmatched. This CDR3 has 14 residues. The germline V gene has CDR1 MNHNY and CDR2 SVGAGI (reference sequence).

Comment on this clone: The same CDR3 is also encoded by other DNA sequences in this sample. V usage is TRBV12-5 and J usage is TRBJ1-1; tentatively, D is TRBD1 (6 bases). Germline CDR1 LGHNT, CDR2 FRNRAP. The CDR3 consists of 13 residues. Trimming pared 4 bases from V and 2 bases from J, leaving 8 bases between. CDR3: CASGWTDNTEAFF. The CDR3 nucleotides read TGTGCTAGTGGTTGGACAGACAACACTGAAGCTTTCTTT.